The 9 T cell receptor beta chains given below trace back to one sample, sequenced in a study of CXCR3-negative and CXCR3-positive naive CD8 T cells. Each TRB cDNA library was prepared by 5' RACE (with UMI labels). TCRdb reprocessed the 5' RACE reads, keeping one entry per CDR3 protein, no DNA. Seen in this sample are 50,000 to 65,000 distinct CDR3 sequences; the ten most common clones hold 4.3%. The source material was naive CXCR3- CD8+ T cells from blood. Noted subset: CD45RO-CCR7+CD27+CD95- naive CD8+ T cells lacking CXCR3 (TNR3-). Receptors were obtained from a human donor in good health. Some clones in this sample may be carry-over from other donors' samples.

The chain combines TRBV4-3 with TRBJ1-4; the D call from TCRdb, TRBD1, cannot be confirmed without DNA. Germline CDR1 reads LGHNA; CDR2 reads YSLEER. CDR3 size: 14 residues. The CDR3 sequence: CASSPDRGNEKLFF.

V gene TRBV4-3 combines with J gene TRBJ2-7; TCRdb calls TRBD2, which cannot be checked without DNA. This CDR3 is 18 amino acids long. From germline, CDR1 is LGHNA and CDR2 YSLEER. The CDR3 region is CASSQDLSGTSGFYEQYF.

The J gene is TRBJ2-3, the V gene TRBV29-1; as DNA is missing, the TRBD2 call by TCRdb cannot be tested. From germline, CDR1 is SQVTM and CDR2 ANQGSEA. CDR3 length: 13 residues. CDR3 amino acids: CSVGGGELNTQYF.

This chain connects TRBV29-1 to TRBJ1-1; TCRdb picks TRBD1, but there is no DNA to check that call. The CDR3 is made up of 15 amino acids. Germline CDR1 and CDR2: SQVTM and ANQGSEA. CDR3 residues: CSVTGTGGESTEAFF.

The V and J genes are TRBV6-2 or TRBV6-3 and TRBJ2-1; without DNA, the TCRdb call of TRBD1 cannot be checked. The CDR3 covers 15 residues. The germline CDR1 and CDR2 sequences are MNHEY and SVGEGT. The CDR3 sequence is CASSYEGGLYNEQFF.

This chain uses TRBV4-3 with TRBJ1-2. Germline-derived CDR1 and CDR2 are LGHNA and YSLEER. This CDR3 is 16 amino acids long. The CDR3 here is CASSQGREFKPYGYTF.

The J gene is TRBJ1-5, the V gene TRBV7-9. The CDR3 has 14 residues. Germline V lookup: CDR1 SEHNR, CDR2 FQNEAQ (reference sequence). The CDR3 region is CASSLDSSNQPQHF. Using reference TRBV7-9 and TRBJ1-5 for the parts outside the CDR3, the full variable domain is DTGVSQNPRHKITKRGQNVTFRCDPISEHNRLYWYRQTLGQGPEFLTYFQNEAQLEKSRLLSDRFSAERPKGSFSTLEIQRTEQGDSAMYLCASSLDSSNQPQHFGDGTRLSIL.

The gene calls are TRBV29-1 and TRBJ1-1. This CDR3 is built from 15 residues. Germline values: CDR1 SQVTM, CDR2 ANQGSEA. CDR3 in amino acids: CSVESGVALNTEAFF. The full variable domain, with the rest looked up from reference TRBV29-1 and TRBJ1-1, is SAVISQKPSRDICQRGTSLTIQCQVDSQVTMMFWYRQQPGQSLTLIATANQGSEATYESGFVIDKFPISRPNLTFSTLTVSNMSPEDSSIYLCSVESGVALNTEAFFGQGTRLTVV.

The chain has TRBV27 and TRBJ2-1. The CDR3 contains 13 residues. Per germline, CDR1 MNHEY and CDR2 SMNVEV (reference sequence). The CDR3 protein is CASSLTSGNEQFF.